This T cell receptor (beta chain) was recorded in a study of blood T cell repertoires in COVID-19. This CDR3 region has 15 residues. The V gene's germline CDR1 is SNHLY and CDR2 FYNNEI. With V trimmed by 8 bases and J by 6 bases, 12 bases remained unmatched. Profiled with immunoSEQ multiplex PCR; TCRdb holds only in-frame clones, not every one. The table shows 130,000 or so clones, with around nine tenths occurring only once. The rearrangement links TRBV2 to TRBJ2-1; 8 bases are a match to TRBD2. The sequencing input was peripheral blood. The source of this sequence is a man aged 70-80 years with active COVID-19. In DNA, the CDR3 is TGTGCCAGCGCCGCCGAGCGGGAGCGTGTCAATGAGCAGTTCTTC. Protein sequence: CASAAERERVNEQFF.